This T cell receptor (beta chain) appears in the sequencing data of a study of early stage breast cancer tumors. About the research overall: ER+/PR+/HER2- status applied to about 80% of the 16 invasive breast tumors.

This CDR3 is built from 15 residues. In germline, CDR1 is SSHAT, CDR2 FNYEAQ (reference sequence). Produced via immunoSEQ multiplex PCR; TCRdb's table is partial and in-frame only. The profile shows around 60,000 clones, 70% to 80% of them singletons. In its sample, this clone was seen once. What it binds is not known. Germline and junction disagree at one end, which may indicate a read error. Study results and caveats: Tumors had roughly 2.6-fold higher T cell density than normal breast.

This chain connects TRBV7-7 to TRBJ2-1; D remains unclear. Sequenced material: blood. The source of this sequence is a person aged 25-39 years with breast cancer. CDR3 amino acids: CASSLHHSRDNEQFF. The CDR3 nucleotides read TGTGCTAGCAGCCTTCACCATAGCAGAGACAATGAGCAGTTCTTC.